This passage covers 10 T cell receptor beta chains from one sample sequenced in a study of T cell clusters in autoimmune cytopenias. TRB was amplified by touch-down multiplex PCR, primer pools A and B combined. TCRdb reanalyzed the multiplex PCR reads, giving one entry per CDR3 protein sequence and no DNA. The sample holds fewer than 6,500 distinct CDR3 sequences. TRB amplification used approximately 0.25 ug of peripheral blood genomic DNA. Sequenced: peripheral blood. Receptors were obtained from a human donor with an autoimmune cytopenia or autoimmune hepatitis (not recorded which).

The CDR3 loop is CATSRGQGSNEQYF. This chain links TRBV24-1 with TRBJ2-7; TCRdb's D call, TRBD1, is unchecked because there is no DNA. Germline CDR1 is KGHDR and CDR2 is SFDVKD. This CDR3 comprises 14 residues.

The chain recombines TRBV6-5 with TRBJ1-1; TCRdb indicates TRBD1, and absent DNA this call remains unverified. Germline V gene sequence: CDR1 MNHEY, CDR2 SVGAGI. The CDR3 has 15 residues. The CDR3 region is CASSYISGVGTEAFF.

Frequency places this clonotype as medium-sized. The CDR3 loop is CASSGTGLGDEKLFF. This chain joins TRBV19 and TRBJ1-4; TCRdb's D call, TRBD1, is unchecked because there is no DNA. The CDR3 loop spans 15 amino acids. CDR1 and CDR2 (germline): LNHDA, SQIVND (reference sequence).

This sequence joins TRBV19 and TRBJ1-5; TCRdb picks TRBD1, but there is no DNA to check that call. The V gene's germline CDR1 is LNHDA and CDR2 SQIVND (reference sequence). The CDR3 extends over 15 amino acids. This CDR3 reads CASSTWDPSNQPQHF.

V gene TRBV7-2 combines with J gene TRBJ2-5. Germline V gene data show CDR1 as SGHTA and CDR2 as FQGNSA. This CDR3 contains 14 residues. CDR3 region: CASSPNLATGTQYF.

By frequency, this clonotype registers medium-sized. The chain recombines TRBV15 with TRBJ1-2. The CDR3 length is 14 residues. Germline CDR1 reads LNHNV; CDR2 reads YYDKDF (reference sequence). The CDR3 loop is CATSSRSYLYGYTF.

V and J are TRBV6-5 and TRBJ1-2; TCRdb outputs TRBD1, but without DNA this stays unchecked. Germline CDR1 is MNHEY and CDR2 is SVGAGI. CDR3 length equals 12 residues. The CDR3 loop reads CASSGRGYGYTF.

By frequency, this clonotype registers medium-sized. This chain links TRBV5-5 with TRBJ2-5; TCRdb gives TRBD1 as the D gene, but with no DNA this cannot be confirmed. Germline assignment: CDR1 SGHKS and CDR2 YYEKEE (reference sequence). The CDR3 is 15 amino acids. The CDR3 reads CASSPGGRLQETQYF.

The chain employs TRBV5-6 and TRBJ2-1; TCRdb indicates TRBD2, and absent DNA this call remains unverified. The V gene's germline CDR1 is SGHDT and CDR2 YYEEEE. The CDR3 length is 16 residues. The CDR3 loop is CASSLNLRAPYNEQFF. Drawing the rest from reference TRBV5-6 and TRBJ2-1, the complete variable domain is DAGVTQSPTHLIKTRGQQVTLRCSPKSGHDTVSWYQQALGQGPQFIFQYYEEEERQRGNFPDRFSGHQFPNYSSELNVNALLLGDSALYLCASSLNLRAPYNEQFFGPGTRLTVL.

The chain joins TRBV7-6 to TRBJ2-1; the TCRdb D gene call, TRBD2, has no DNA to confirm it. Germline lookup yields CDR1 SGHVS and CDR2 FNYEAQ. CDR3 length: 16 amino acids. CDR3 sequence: CASSFPSGVSYNEQFF.